Following are 10 T cell receptor beta chains from one sample sequenced in a study of cytomegalovirus exposure and HLA in healthy donors. The protocol was immunoSEQ multiplex PCR, while the TCRdb copy is restricted to in-frame clones and leaves out a portion. The profile covers around 130,000 clones, with about nine tenths appearing a single time and 1.4% to 1.5% taken by the ten largest. The specimen was PBMCs. The receptors derive from a young man in good health and CMV-seronegative.

This chain connects TRBV7-9 to TRBJ2-7; 10 nucleotides line up with TRBD2. Trimming removed 4 bases from V and 6 bases from J; junction bases left unmatched: 6. Germline CDR1 is SEHNR and CDR2 is FQNEAQ (reference sequence). The CDR3 runs 14 residues. For the CDR3, the DNA is TGTGCCAGCAGCTCTAGCGGGAGTAGTGGCGAGCAGTACTTC. This translates into CASSSSGSSGEQYF.

The CDR3 loop is CATSRDLAKNIQYF. The CDR3 DNA sequence: TGTGCCACCAGCAGAGATCTAGCCAAAAACATTCAGTACTTC. The chain recombines TRBV15 with TRBJ2-4; D is ambiguous. Germline V gene lookup returns CDR1 LNHNV and CDR2 YYDKDF (reference sequence). The length of the CDR3 is 14 residues. The V end lost 0 bases, the J end lost 0 bases, and 3 bases lay between the germline ends.

The chain recombines TRBV30 with TRBJ2-7; D may be TRBD2 (5 bases). The CDR3 is 11 residues long. The germline V and J ends were trimmed by 7 bases and 2 bases, with 9 bases remaining between them. Germline lookup yields CDR1 GTSNPN and CDR2 SVGIG (reference sequence). In nucleotides, the CDR3 is TGTGCCTCCGAGGGCCCCTACGAGCAGTACTTC. Translation: CASEGPYEQYF.

The chain carries TRBV4-1 and TRBJ2-5; TRBD2 aligns across 11 bases. Trimming at V came to 4 bases and at J to 5 bases, leaving 9 bases not matched to a gene. Germline V gene sequence: CDR1 MGHRA, CDR2 YSYEKL. The CDR3 is made up of 16 amino acids. CDR3 in amino acids: CASSPIAGGLGETQYF. CDR3 sequence (DNA): TGCGCCAGCAGCCCCATAGCGGGAGGGCTCGGTGAGACCCAGTACTTC.

The CDR3 region has the DNA TGCGCCAGCAGTCAATTCCTGGAGGGCCCGAATCAGCCCCAGCATTTT. Amino acids: CASSQFLEGPNQPQHF. The genes are TRBV23-1 and TRBJ1-5; D is unclear. TRBV23-1 is filed as an ORF, its function uncertain. The CDR3 is made up of 16 amino acids. V was pared by 1 base and J by 4 bases, with 14 bases between.

The V and J genes are TRBV5-4 and TRBJ2-1; tentative D call: TRBD2 (6 bases). Germline V gene lookup returns CDR1 SGHNT and CDR2 YYREEE (reference sequence). The CDR3 is 18 residues long. V was trimmed by 0 bases and J by 0 bases, leaving 16 bases between them. The CDR3 here is CASSLVKTGRSSYNEQFF. The CDR3 region has the DNA TGTGCCAGCAGCTTGGTTAAAACCGGGAGAAGCTCCTACAATGAGCAGTTCTTC.

The chain recombines TRBV9 with TRBJ2-3, with TRBD1 as a possible D gene (6 bases). Germline CDR1 reads SGDLS; CDR2 reads YYNGEE. Trimming left V 4 bases short and J 2 bases short, with 11 bases between. This CDR3 has 14 residues. DNA of the CDR3: TGTGCCAGCAGCTCCGGACAGCACACAGATACGCAGTATTTT. Amino acids: CASSSGQHTDTQYF.

The chain links TRBV6-5 to TRBJ2-5; possible D gene TRBD1, 6 bases. CDR1 is MNHEY, CDR2 SVGAGI, per germline. The V and J ends lost 2 bases and 12 bases respectively, with 10 bases between them. The length of the CDR3 is 11 residues. Here the CDR3 DNA reads TGTGCCAGCAGTTACGGGGGCAGGGAGTACTTC. This gives the protein CASSYGGREYF.

CDR3 sequence: CASSDPGVAGVTGELFF. The CDR3 coding sequence is TGTGCCAGCAGTGATCCTGGGGTAGCGGGAGTCACCGGGGAGCTGTTTTTT. The J gene is TRBJ2-2, the V gene TRBV25-1; 9 positions match TRBD2. CDR3 size: 17 residues. Trimming cost V 3 bases and J 4 bases; bases outside gene matches: 9. CDR1 MGHDK and CDR2 SYGVNS come from the germline V gene.

The rearrangement links TRBV2 to TRBJ1-4; TRBD1 aligns across 8 bases. V shed 5 bases, J shed 3 bases, and the junction held 11 bases outside the gene matches. This CDR3 region has 17 residues. Germline CDR1 is SNHLY and CDR2 is FYNNEI. The CDR3 sequence is CASSYGQGGYSNEKLFF. Written as DNA, the CDR3 is TGTGCCAGCAGTTACGGACAGGGCGGGTACTCTAATGAAAAACTGTTTTTT.